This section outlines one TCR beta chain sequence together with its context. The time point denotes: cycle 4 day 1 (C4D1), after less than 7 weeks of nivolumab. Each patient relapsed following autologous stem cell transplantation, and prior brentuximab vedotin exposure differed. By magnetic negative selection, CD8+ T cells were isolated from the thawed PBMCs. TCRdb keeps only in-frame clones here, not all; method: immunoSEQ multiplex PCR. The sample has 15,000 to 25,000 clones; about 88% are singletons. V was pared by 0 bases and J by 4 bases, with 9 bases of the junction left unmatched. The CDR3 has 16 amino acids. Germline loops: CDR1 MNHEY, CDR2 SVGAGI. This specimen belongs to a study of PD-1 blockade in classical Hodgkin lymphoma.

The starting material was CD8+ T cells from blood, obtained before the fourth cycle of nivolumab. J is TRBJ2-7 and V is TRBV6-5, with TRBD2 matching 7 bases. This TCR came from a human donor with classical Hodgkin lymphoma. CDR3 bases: TGTGCCAGCAGTTACTCGACGGGGGGAGTGGAGTACGAGCAGTACTTC. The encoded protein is CASSYSTGGVEYEQYF.